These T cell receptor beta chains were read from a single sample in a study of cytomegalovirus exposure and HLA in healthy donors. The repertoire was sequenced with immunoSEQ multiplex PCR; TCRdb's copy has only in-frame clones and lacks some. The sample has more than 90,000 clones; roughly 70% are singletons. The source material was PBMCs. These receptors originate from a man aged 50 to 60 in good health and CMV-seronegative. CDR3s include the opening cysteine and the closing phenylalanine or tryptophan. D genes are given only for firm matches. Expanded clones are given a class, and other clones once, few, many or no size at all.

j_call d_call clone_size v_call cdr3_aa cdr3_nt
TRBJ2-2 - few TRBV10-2 CASRDETENTGELFF TGCGCCAGCAGGGACGAGACAGAGAACACCGGGGAGCTGTTTTTT
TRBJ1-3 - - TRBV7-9 CASTLEGVSPKYF TGTGCCAGCACCCTCGAAGGGGTTTCTCCCAAATATTTT
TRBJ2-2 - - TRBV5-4 CASSDRRAGELFF TGTGCCAGCAGTGATAGACGGGCCGGGGAGCTGTTTTTT
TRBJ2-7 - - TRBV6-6 CASKGHDTYEQYF TGTGCCAGCAAGGGACACGACACCTACGAGCAGTACTTC
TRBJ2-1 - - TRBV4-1 CASSQEGAGTEQFF TGCGCCAGCAGCCAAGAGGGGGCAGGGACTGAGCAGTTCTTC
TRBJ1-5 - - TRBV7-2 CASSLGGDQPQHF TGTGCCAGCAGCTTAGGGGGGGATCAGCCCCAGCATTTT
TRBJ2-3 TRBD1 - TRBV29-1 CSVLRFRQGVTDTQYF TGCAGCGTTCTCAGATTTAGACAGGGGGTAACAGATACGCAGTATTTT
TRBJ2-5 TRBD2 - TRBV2 CASTPLGGYETQYF TGTGCCAGCACCCCTCTGGGGGGGTACGAGACCCAGTACTTC
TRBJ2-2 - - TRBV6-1 CASSESAWYRELFF TGTGCCAGCAGTGAAAGTGCGTGGTACCGGGAGCTGTTTTTT
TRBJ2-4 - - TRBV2 CASTPGGAKNIQYF TGTGCCAGCACCCCCGGGGGAGCCAAAAACATTCAGTACTTC
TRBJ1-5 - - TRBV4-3 CASSQDPGGAQPQHF TGCGCCAGCAGCCAAGACCCCGGGGGGGCCCAGCCCCAGCATTTT
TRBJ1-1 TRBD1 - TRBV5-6 CASSWGQGRTEAFF TGTGCCAGCAGCTGGGGACAGGGGAGAACTGAAGCTTTCTTT
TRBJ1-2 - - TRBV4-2 CASSSGFGYGYTF TGTGCCAGCAGCTCAGGGTTCGGCTATGGCTACACCTTC
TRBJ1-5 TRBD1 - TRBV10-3 CAISDRETQPQHF TGTGCCATCAGCGACAGGGAGACTCAGCCCCAGCATTTT
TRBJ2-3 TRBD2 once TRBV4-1 CASSQPSGLAGGPDTQYF TGCGCCAGCAGCCAACCTAGCGGACTAGCGGGGGGTCCAGATACGCAGTATTTT
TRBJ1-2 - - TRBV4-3 CASSQDRGRYGYTF TGCGCCAGCAGCCAAGATAGGGGCAGGTATGGCTACACCTTC
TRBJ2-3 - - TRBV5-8 CAGGKGVSTDTQYF TGTGCCGGGGGAAAGGGGGTTAGCACAGATACGCAGTATTTT
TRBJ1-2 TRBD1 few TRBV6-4 CASSPTGGQSYGYTF TGTGCCAGCAGTCCTACAGGGGGCCAATCCTATGGCTACACCTTC
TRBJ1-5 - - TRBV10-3 CAFVPEPNRQPQHF TGTGCCTTCGTTCCCGAGCCCAACCGTCAGCCCCAGCATTTT
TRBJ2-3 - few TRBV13 CASSPAYRSVTLPDTQYF TGTGCCAGCAGCCCCGCGTACCGGAGCGTCACCCTCCCAGATACGCAGTATTTT
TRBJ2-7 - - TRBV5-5 CASSLGAYEQYF TGTGCCAGCAGCTTGGGCGCCTACGAGCAGTACTTC
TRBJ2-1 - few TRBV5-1 CASSLADSFLNEQFF TGCGCCAGCAGCTTGGCCGACAGTTTCCTCAATGAGCAGTTCTTC
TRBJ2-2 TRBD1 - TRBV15 CATSLTEDRGSGELFF TGTGCCACCAGCCTCACGGAGGACAGGGGGAGCGGGGAGCTGTTTTTT
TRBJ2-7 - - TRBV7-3 CASSLSGNNPAYEQYF TGTGCCAGCAGCTTATCCGGGAATAACCCCGCCTACGAGCAGTACTTC
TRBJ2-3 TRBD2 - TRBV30 CAWGLAGGPRTDTQYF TGTGCCTGGGGACTAGCGGGGGGGCCAAGGACAGATACGCAGTATTTT
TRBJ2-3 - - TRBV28 CASSSGGTLSDTQYF TGTGCCAGCAGTTCCGGGGGTACTCTGTCAGATACGCAGTATTTT
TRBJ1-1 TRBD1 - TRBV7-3 CASSLRQGTEAFF TGTGCCAGCAGCTTAAGACAGGGCACTGAAGCTTTCTTT
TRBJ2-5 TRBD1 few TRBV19 CASSVDRGGTQYF TGTGCCAGTAGTGTGGACAGGGGGGGGACCCAGTACTTC
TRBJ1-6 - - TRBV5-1 CASSLGENSPLHF TGCGCCAGCAGCTTGGGCGAGAATTCACCCCTCCACTTT
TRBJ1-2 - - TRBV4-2 CASSPLPVMRGYTF TGTGCCAGCAGCCCCTTACCAGTCATGAGGGGCTACACCTTC
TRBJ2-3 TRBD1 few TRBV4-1 CASSHPRVRGRPDTQYF TGCGCCAGCAGCCACCCTCGGGTAAGGGGGCGCCCAGATACGCAGTATTTT
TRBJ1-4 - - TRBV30 CAWSSLRTVNEKLFF TGTGCCTGGAGTAGCCTGAGGACAGTTAATGAAAAACTGTTTTTT
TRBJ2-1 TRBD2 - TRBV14 CASSGGAGAYNEQFF TGTGCCAGCAGCGGAGGTGCGGGGGCCTACAATGAGCAGTTCTTC
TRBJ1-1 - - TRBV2 CASSGRAGLGTEAFF TGTGCCAGCAGTGGCCGGGCAGGGCTCGGCACTGAAGCTTTCTTT
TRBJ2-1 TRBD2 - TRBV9 CASSVESAGGYNEQFF TGTGCCAGCAGCGTAGAGTCCGCGGGAGGATACAATGAGCAGTTCTTC
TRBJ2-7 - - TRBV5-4 CASSAPGSYEQYF TGTGCCAGCAGCGCTCCCGGGAGCTACGAGCAGTACTTC
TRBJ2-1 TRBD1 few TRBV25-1 CASRETGLGYNEQFF TGTGCCAGCAGGGAGACAGGGCTGGGGTACAATGAGCAGTTCTTC
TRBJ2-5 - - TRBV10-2 CASSYQETQYF TGCGCCAGCAGCTACCAAGAGACCCAGTACTTC
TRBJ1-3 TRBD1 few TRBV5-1 CASSSGQGFSGNTIYF TGCGCCAGCAGCTCTGGACAGGGGTTTTCTGGAAACACCATATATTTT
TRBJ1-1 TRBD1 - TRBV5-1 CASSPLGQGNTEAFF TGCGCCAGCAGCCCGCTTGGACAGGGGAACACTGAAGCTTTCTTT
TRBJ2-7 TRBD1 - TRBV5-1 CASSLDRTGEEEQYF TGCGCCAGCAGCTTGGATCGGACAGGGGAAGAGGAGCAGTACTTC
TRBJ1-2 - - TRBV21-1 CASDSRSRGYGYTF TGTGCCAGCGACAGTAGGTCCAGAGGCTATGGCTACACCTTC
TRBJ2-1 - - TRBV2 CASSEGQSSYNEQFF TGTGCCAGCAGTGAAGGGCAAAGCTCCTACAATGAGCAGTTCTTC
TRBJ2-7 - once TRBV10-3 CAISETGEQYF TGTGCCATCAGTGAGACGGGGGAGCAGTACTTC
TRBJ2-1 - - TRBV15 CATSSGRGIGLNEQFF TGTGCCACCAGCAGTGGTAGGGGGATCGGGTTGAATGAGCAGTTCTTC
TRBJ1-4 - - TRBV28 CASKAAPLPNEKLFF TGTGCCAGCAAAGCCGCCCCACTGCCGAATGAAAAACTGTTTTTT
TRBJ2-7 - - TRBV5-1 CASSLGVTAYEQYF TGCGCCAGCAGCTTGGGGGTGACAGCCTACGAGCAGTACTTC
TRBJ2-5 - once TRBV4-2 CASSQVADQETQYF TGTGCCAGCAGCCAAGTCGCGGATCAAGAGACCCAGTACTTC
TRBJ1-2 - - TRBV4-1 CASSQVRGHYGYTF TGCGCCAGCAGCCAAGTAAGGGGTCACTATGGCTACACCTTC
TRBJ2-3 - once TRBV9 CASSVAQEDTQYF TGTGCCAGCAGCGTAGCCCAGGAGGACACGCAGTATTTT
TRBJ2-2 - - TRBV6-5 CASSGTPLATGELFF TGTGCCAGCAGTGGAACCCCCCTAGCGACCGGGGAGCTGTTTTTT
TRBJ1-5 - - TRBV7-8 CASSLVSQPQHF TGTGCCAGCAGCTTAGTATCTCAGCCCCAGCATTTT
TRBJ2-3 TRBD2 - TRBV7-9 CASSLRTSGTSTDTQYF TGTGCCAGCAGCTTACGGACTAGCGGCACTAGCACAGATACGCAGTATTTT
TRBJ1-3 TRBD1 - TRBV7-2 CASSLPGTGGNTIYF TGTGCCAGCAGCTTACCCGGGACAGGCGGAAACACCATATATTTT